A selection of T cell receptor beta chains follows, all from one sample in a study of T cells in localized non-small cell lung cancer. The table came from immunoSEQ multiplex PCR; TCRdb's copy has only in-frame clones and leaves some out. Here the sample spans around 36,000 clones, around 86% being singletons. Sequenced material: peripheral blood mononuclear cells, taken before any cancer treatment. The receptors stem from a male donor aged 60 or over with stage II lung adenocarcinoma. The CDR3 runs from the conserved cysteine through the conserved F or W. The order of the fields is CDR3 protein, CDR3 DNA, D gene, J gene, V gene, clone size. D genes are given only for firm matches. Not every row has a clone size; where given, it reads once, few, many or a size class.

CDR3 protein: CASSSGLAGDEQYF; CDR3 DNA: TGTGCCAGCAGCTCTGGACTAGCGGGAGACGAGCAGTACTTC; D gene: TRBD2; J gene: TRBJ2-7; V gene: TRBV7-3; clone size: NA
CDR3 protein: CASSPREGDYGYTF; CDR3 DNA: TGTGCCAGCAGCCCCCGAGAAGGAGACTATGGCTACACCTTC; D gene: NA; J gene: TRBJ1-2; V gene: TRBV13; clone size: NA
CDR3 protein: CASSPGAGAGTDTQYF; CDR3 DNA: TGTGCCAGCAGCCCCGGAGCGGGAGCGGGCACAGATACGCAGTATTTT; D gene: TRBD2; J gene: TRBJ2-3; V gene: TRBV5-4; clone size: NA
CDR3 protein: CASSDSGTRLGEQYF; CDR3 DNA: TGTGCCAGTAGCGACTCGGGGACCCGGTTGGGCGAGCAGTACTTC; D gene: NA; J gene: TRBJ2-7; V gene: TRBV19; clone size: NA
CDR3 protein: CASTRGGGRTEAFF; CDR3 DNA: TGTGCCAGCACTAGAGGGGGGGGGCGAACTGAAGCTTTCTTT; D gene: NA; J gene: TRBJ1-1; V gene: TRBV6-5; clone size: NA
CDR3 protein: CAWSGGDFSSYEQYF; CDR3 DNA: TGTGCCTGGAGTGGGGGGGATTTCTCCTCCTACGAGCAGTACTTC; D gene: NA; J gene: TRBJ2-7; V gene: TRBV30; clone size: NA
CDR3 protein: CSASVTSGYTF; CDR3 DNA: TGCAGTGCTAGTGTCACTTCGGGCTACACCTTC; D gene: NA; J gene: TRBJ1-2; V gene: TRBV20-1; clone size: NA
CDR3 protein: CASSLKTDTQYF; CDR3 DNA: TGCGCCAGCAGCTTAAAAACAGATACGCAGTATTTT; D gene: NA; J gene: TRBJ2-3; V gene: TRBV5-1; clone size: NA
CDR3 protein: CASSTQVSGGGNQPQHF; CDR3 DNA: TGTGCCAGCAGTACCCAGGTGAGCGGGGGTGGCAATCAGCCCCAGCATTTT; D gene: NA; J gene: TRBJ1-5; V gene: TRBV28; clone size: NA
CDR3 protein: CASGLQGYGYTF; CDR3 DNA: TGTGCCAGCGGGTTACAGGGATATGGCTACACCTTC; D gene: NA; J gene: TRBJ1-2; V gene: TRBV28; clone size: NA
CDR3 protein: CASSFRQSYEQYF; CDR3 DNA: TGTGCCAGCAGCTTTCGACAGAGCTACGAGCAGTACTTC; D gene: NA; J gene: TRBJ2-7; V gene: TRBV5-8; clone size: medium-sized
CDR3 protein: CASSLARASGRAQFF; CDR3 DNA: TGTGCCAGCAGCTTAGCGCGCGCTAGCGGGAGGGCGCAGTTCTTC; D gene: TRBD2; J gene: TRBJ2-1; V gene: TRBV7-2; clone size: once
CDR3 protein: CASSLYGEQYF; CDR3 DNA: TGTGCCAGCAGTTTATACGGCGAGCAGTACTTC; D gene: NA; J gene: TRBJ2-7; V gene: TRBV28; clone size: NA
CDR3 protein: CASISGVATGELFF; CDR3 DNA: TGTGCCAGCATCTCAGGGGTGGCCACCGGGGAGCTGTTTTTT; D gene: NA; J gene: TRBJ2-2; V gene: TRBV7-6; clone size: NA
CDR3 protein: CASSFWGTENTEAFF; CDR3 DNA: TGTGCCAGCAGCTTTTGGGGGACCGAGAACACTGAAGCTTTCTTT; D gene: NA; J gene: TRBJ1-1; V gene: TRBV11-1; clone size: NA
CDR3 protein: CASSSREGSEQFF; CDR3 DNA: TGTGCCAGCAGCTCCCGGGAGGGCTCTGAGCAGTTCTTC; D gene: TRBD2; J gene: TRBJ2-1; V gene: TRBV6-4; clone size: NA
CDR3 protein: CASIDQGPFLYGYTF; CDR3 DNA: TGTGCCAGCATAGATCAGGGACCCTTCCTCTATGGCTACACCTTC; D gene: NA; J gene: TRBJ1-2; V gene: TRBV28; clone size: NA
CDR3 protein: CASSERGGGFYEQYF; CDR3 DNA: TGTGCCAGCAGTGAAAGAGGAGGGGGCTTCTACGAGCAGTACTTC; D gene: NA; J gene: TRBJ2-7; V gene: TRBV2; clone size: NA
CDR3 protein: CASSTGALGPTDTQYF; CDR3 DNA: TGCGCCAGCAGCACCGGGGCCCTCGGGCCCACAGATACGCAGTATTTT; D gene: NA; J gene: TRBJ2-3; V gene: TRBV5-1; clone size: NA
CDR3 protein: CASTSRRRSTGELFF; CDR3 DNA: TGTGCCAGCACCTCTAGGCGCAGGTCGACCGGGGAGCTGTTTTTT; D gene: NA; J gene: TRBJ2-2; V gene: TRBV28; clone size: NA
CDR3 protein: CASSLPFGEQFF; CDR3 DNA: TGTGCCAGTAGTTTACCCTTCGGTGAGCAGTTCTTC; D gene: NA; J gene: TRBJ2-1; V gene: TRBV19; clone size: NA
CDR3 protein: CASRLTENTEAFF; CDR3 DNA: TGTGCCAGTAGGCTAACAGAGAACACTGAAGCTTTCTTT; D gene: NA; J gene: TRBJ1-1; V gene: TRBV19; clone size: NA
CDR3 protein: CASSPDRGQGGYTF; CDR3 DNA: TGTGCCAGCAGCCCCGACAGGGGGCAAGGAGGCTACACCTTC; D gene: TRBD1; J gene: TRBJ1-2; V gene: TRBV4-2; clone size: NA
CDR3 protein: CASSLGQGPGYTF; CDR3 DNA: TGTGCCAGCAGCTTAGGTCAGGGGCCGGGCTACACCTTC; D gene: NA; J gene: TRBJ1-2; V gene: TRBV7-9; clone size: medium-sized
CDR3 protein: CASSYWGQEKETQYF; CDR3 DNA: TGTGCCAGCAGCTATTGGGGACAGGAAAAAGAGACCCAGTACTTC; D gene: TRBD1; J gene: TRBJ2-5; V gene: TRBV7-2; clone size: NA
CDR3 protein: CASSQDTGGELFF; CDR3 DNA: TGTGCCAGCAGCCAAGATACCGGAGGGGAGCTGTTTTTT; D gene: NA; J gene: TRBJ2-2; V gene: TRBV4-2; clone size: NA
CDR3 protein: CASSGPPSGRGLNEQFF; CDR3 DNA: TGTGCCAGCAGCGGGCCACCTAGCGGGAGAGGACTCAATGAGCAGTTCTTC; D gene: TRBD2; J gene: TRBJ2-1; V gene: TRBV7-9; clone size: NA
CDR3 protein: CAWSSLAGGTYNEQFF; CDR3 DNA: TGTGCCTGGAGTTCGCTAGCGGGCGGAACCTACAATGAGCAGTTCTTC; D gene: TRBD2; J gene: TRBJ2-1; V gene: TRBV30; clone size: NA
CDR3 protein: CASRELGAPATNEKLFF; CDR3 DNA: TGTGCCAGCAGGGAGTTGGGGGCACCTGCAACTAATGAAAAACTGTTTTTT; D gene: NA; J gene: TRBJ1-4; V gene: TRBV28; clone size: NA
CDR3 protein: CSVYPTGQYGYTF; CDR3 DNA: TGCAGCGTGTATCCTACGGGACAGTATGGCTACACCTTC; D gene: TRBD1; J gene: TRBJ1-2; V gene: TRBV29-1; clone size: NA
CDR3 protein: CASSSDREPYNEQFF; CDR3 DNA: TGTGCCAGCAGCTCCGACCGGGAGCCCTACAATGAGCAGTTCTTC; D gene: NA; J gene: TRBJ2-1; V gene: TRBV7-9; clone size: NA
CDR3 protein: CASSKDSRSYEQYF; CDR3 DNA: TGTGCCAGCAGCAAAGACAGCAGATCCTACGAGCAGTACTTC; D gene: NA; J gene: TRBJ2-7; V gene: TRBV28; clone size: NA
CDR3 protein: CASSWDRGGEQFF; CDR3 DNA: TGTGCCAGCAGCTGGGACAGGGGGGGTGAGCAGTTCTTC; D gene: TRBD1; J gene: TRBJ2-1; V gene: TRBV5-4; clone size: NA
CDR3 protein: CASSTGQGGTDTQYF; CDR3 DNA: TGTGCCAGTAGTACTGGACAGGGTGGGACAGATACGCAGTATTTT; D gene: TRBD1; J gene: TRBJ2-3; V gene: TRBV19; clone size: NA
CDR3 protein: CASSKYEAAGGPTDTQYF; CDR3 DNA: TGTGCCAGCAGCAAATATGAGGCAGCGGGAGGGCCTACAGATACGCAGTATTTT; D gene: NA; J gene: TRBJ2-3; V gene: TRBV21-1; clone size: NA
CDR3 protein: CASSPDGFHQPQHF; CDR3 DNA: TGTGCCAGCAGCCCGGACGGATTTCATCAGCCCCAGCATTTT; D gene: NA; J gene: TRBJ1-5; V gene: TRBV7-9; clone size: NA
CDR3 protein: CASSYLGGGEQFF; CDR3 DNA: TGTGCCAGCAGCTACCTCGGGGGCGGGGAGCAGTTCTTC; D gene: NA; J gene: TRBJ2-1; V gene: TRBV7-3; clone size: NA
CDR3 protein: CAWSVQGEKLFF; CDR3 DNA: TGTGCCTGGAGTGTACAGGGTGAAAAACTGTTTTTT; D gene: NA; J gene: TRBJ1-4; V gene: TRBV30; clone size: medium-sized
CDR3 protein: CASSLGHRDEQFF; CDR3 DNA: TGTGCCAGCAGTTTAGGCCACAGGGATGAGCAGTTCTTC; D gene: NA; J gene: TRBJ2-1; V gene: TRBV28; clone size: NA
CDR3 protein: CASSWDRRVNTEAFF; CDR3 DNA: TGTGCCAGCAGCTGGGACAGGCGAGTGAACACTGAAGCTTTCTTT; D gene: TRBD1; J gene: TRBJ1-1; V gene: TRBV7-8; clone size: NA
CDR3 protein: CASSLARTLKQFF; CDR3 DNA: TGTGCCAGCAGCTTAGCGCGTACTCTCAAGCAGTTCTTC; D gene: NA; J gene: TRBJ2-1; V gene: TRBV7-9; clone size: NA
CDR3 protein: CASSLDGGSDTEAFF; CDR3 DNA: TGTGCCAGCAGCTTAGATGGGGGGAGTGACACTGAAGCTTTCTTT; D gene: NA; J gene: TRBJ1-1; V gene: TRBV7-2; clone size: NA
CDR3 protein: CASSARLAGADEQYF; CDR3 DNA: TGTGCCAGCAGTGCCAGACTAGCGGGAGCCGACGAGCAGTACTTC; D gene: TRBD2; J gene: TRBJ2-7; V gene: TRBV6-1; clone size: NA
CDR3 protein: CASSAVGTGELFF; CDR3 DNA: TGTGCCAGCAGCGCCGTTGGCACCGGGGAGCTGTTTTTT; D gene: NA; J gene: TRBJ2-2; V gene: TRBV6-6; clone size: NA
CDR3 protein: CASTPGVTSTDTQYF; CDR3 DNA: TGTGCCAGCACCCCAGGAGTAACTAGCACAGATACGCAGTATTTT; D gene: NA; J gene: TRBJ2-3; V gene: TRBV2; clone size: once
CDR3 protein: CASSPGTSRYF; CDR3 DNA: TGCGCCAGCAGCCCCGGGACAAGTCGGTACTTC; D gene: NA; J gene: TRBJ2-7; V gene: TRBV5-1; clone size: NA
CDR3 protein: CATSGEDGTQYF; CDR3 DNA: TGTGCCACTTCCGGGGAGGACGGGACCCAGTACTTC; D gene: NA; J gene: TRBJ2-5; V gene: TRBV2; clone size: NA
CDR3 protein: CASRRTGRGTEAFF; CDR3 DNA: TGTGCCAGCAGGAGGACAGGCAGGGGGACTGAAGCTTTCTTT; D gene: TRBD1; J gene: TRBJ1-1; V gene: TRBV28; clone size: NA
CDR3 protein: CASGISGNNEQFF; CDR3 DNA: TGTGCCAGCGGGATTAGCGGGAACAATGAGCAGTTCTTC; D gene: TRBD2; J gene: TRBJ2-1; V gene: TRBV2; clone size: once
CDR3 protein: CASTRGWDTDTQYF; CDR3 DNA: TGTGCCAGCACCAGGGGCTGGGACACAGATACGCAGTATTTT; D gene: NA; J gene: TRBJ2-3; V gene: TRBV6-5; clone size: NA
CDR3 protein: CASSGRSLGEGAKAFF; CDR3 DNA: TGTGCCAGCAGTGGCCGATCCCTGGGGGAGGGGGCGAAAGCTTTCTTT; D gene: TRBD1; J gene: TRBJ1-1; V gene: TRBV6-1; clone size: once
CDR3 protein: CASSQPSGTNEQFF; CDR3 DNA: TGCGCCAGCAGCCAGCCTAGCGGGACCAATGAGCAGTTCTTC; D gene: TRBD2; J gene: TRBJ2-1; V gene: TRBV4-1; clone size: NA
CDR3 protein: CASRAFSGRANEQFF; CDR3 DNA: TGTGCCAGTAGGGCATTTAGCGGGAGGGCCAATGAGCAGTTCTTC; D gene: TRBD2; J gene: TRBJ2-1; V gene: TRBV19; clone size: NA
CDR3 protein: CASSPTGDPYEQYF; CDR3 DNA: TGTGCCAGCAGTCCGACAGGGGACCCATACGAGCAGTACTTC; D gene: TRBD1; J gene: TRBJ2-7; V gene: TRBV7-6; clone size: NA
CDR3 protein: CAWSLLLSGNTIYF; CDR3 DNA: TGTGCCTGGAGTTTATTGCTCTCTGGAAACACCATATATTTT; D gene: NA; J gene: TRBJ1-3; V gene: TRBV30; clone size: NA
CDR3 protein: CASSQVVSGNTIYF; CDR3 DNA: TGCGCCAGCAGCCAAGTAGTTTCTGGAAACACCATATATTTT; D gene: NA; J gene: TRBJ1-3; V gene: TRBV4-1; clone size: once
CDR3 protein: CAISGLAPYEQYF; CDR3 DNA: TGTGCCATCTCTGGACTAGCACCGTACGAGCAGTACTTC; D gene: TRBD2; J gene: TRBJ2-7; V gene: TRBV6-1; clone size: NA
CDR3 protein: CASSTGIAGGSGYTF; CDR3 DNA: TGTGCCAGCAGTACAGGGATAGCAGGGGGTTCTGGCTACACCTTC; D gene: TRBD1; J gene: TRBJ1-2; V gene: TRBV6-4; clone size: NA
CDR3 protein: CASSSGTGLPEAFF; CDR3 DNA: TGTGCCAGCAGCTCCGGGACAGGGCTCCCTGAAGCTTTCTTT; D gene: TRBD1; J gene: TRBJ1-1; V gene: TRBV7-9; clone size: NA